This T cell receptor beta chain was obtained from a study of identical twins. The study, taken as a whole, reports: Beta clonotypes that were abundant in cord blood contained fewer insertions, a pattern absent from memory repertoires. Cross-sectional statistics, not tracking of the same donors, supported the conclusions. Beta out-of-frame twin sharing showed a weaker excess.

Carrying unique molecular identifiers, the cDNA also gained a universal primer site through template switching. TCRdb recomputed calls from the 5' RACE reads with MiXCR, one row per CDR3 protein. The profile shows under 400,000 distinct CDR3 sequences, around 9% of them singletons. This clonotype was observed a handful of times. What it binds is not known. The CDR3 consists of 15 residues. V dropped 6 bases and J dropped 1; count of bases not matched to a gene: 6. Germline V gene lookup returns CDR1 SQVTM and CDR2 ANQGSEA. The chain carries TRBV29-1 and TRBJ2-1; 10 nucleotides align to TRBD2. Sequenced: naive T cells sorted from blood. The receptor's source is a woman between 45 and 65 years old in good health. The CDR3 DNA follows: TGCAGCGTGGGTGGACTAGCGGCTTCCTACAATGAGCAGTTCTTC. It translates to CSVGGLAASYNEQFF.